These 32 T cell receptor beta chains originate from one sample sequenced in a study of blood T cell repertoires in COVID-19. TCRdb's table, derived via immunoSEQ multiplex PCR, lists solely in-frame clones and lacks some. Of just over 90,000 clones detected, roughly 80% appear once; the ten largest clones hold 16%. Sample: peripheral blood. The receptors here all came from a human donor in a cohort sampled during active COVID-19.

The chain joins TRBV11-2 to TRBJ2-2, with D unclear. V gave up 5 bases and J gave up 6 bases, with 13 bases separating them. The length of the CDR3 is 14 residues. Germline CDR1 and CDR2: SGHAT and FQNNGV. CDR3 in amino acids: CASSPISRAGELFF. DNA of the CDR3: TGTGCCAGCAGCCCAATATCCCGAGCCGGGGAGCTGTTTTTT.

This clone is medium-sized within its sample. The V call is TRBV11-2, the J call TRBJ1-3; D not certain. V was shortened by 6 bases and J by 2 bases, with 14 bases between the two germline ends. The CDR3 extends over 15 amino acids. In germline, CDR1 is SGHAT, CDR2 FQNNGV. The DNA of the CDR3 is TGTGCCAGCAGTCGGACGGGAGAACCTGGAAACACCATATATTTT. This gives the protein CASSRTGEPGNTIYF.

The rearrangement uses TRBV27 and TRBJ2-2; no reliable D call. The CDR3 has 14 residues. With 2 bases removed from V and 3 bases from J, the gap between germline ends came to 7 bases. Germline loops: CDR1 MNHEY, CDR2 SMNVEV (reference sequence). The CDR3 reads CASSLNEYTGELFF. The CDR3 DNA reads TGTGCCAGCAGTTTAAACGAGTACACCGGGGAGCTGTTTTTT.

The CDR3 here is CASSSPSRDRANTGELFF. CDR3 nucleotides: TGCGCCAGCAGCTCGCCGTCCCGGGACAGGGCCAACACCGGGGAGCTGTTTTTT. J is TRBJ2-2 and V is TRBV5-1; TRBD1 agrees at 9 bases. The CDR3 covers 18 residues. Unmatched junction bases numbered 11, after V lost 3 bases and J lost 2 bases. Germline-derived CDR1 and CDR2 are SGHRS and YFSETQ.

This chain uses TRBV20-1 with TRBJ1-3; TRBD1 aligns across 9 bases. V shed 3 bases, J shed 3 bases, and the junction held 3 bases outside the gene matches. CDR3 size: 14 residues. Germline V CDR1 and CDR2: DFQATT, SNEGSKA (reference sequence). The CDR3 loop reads CSASRQGVGNTIYF. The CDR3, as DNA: TGCAGTGCTAGTAGACAGGGGGTTGGAAACACCATATATTTT.

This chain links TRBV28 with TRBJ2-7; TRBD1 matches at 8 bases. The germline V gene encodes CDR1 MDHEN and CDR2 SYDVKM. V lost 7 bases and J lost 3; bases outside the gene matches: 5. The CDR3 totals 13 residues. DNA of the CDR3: TGTGCCAGCACCCTGGACAGGGACTACGAGCAGTACTTC. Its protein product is CASTLDRDYEQYF. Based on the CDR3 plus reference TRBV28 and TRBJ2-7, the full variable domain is DVKVTQSSRYLVKRTGEKVFLECVQDMDHENMFWYRQDPGLGLRLIYFSYDVKMKEKGDIPEGYSVSREKKERFSLILESASTNQTSMYLCASTLDRDYEQYFGPGTRLTVT.

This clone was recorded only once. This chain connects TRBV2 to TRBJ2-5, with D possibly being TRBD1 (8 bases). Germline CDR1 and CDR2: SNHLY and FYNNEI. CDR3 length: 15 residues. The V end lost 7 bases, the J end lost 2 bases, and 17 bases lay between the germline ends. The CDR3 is CASKDRGLKQETQYF. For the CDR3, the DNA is TGTGCCAGCAAAGACAGGGGACTAAAACAAGAGACCCAGTACTTC.

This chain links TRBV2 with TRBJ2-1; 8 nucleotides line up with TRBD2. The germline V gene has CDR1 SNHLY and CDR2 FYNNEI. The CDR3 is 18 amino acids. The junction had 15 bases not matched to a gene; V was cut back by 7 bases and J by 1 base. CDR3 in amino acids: CASTPGLGDRGSYNEQFF. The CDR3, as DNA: TGTGCCAGCACCCCGGGACTAGGCGACCGGGGGTCCTACAATGAGCAGTTCTTC.

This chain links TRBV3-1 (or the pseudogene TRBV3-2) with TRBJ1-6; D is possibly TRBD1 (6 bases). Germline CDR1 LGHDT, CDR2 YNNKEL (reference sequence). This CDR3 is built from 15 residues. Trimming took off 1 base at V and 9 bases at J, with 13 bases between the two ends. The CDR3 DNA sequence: TGTGCCAGCAGCCAAGGGGGCTCAGGGGCTTCACCCCTCCACTTT. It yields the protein CASSQGGSGASPLHF.

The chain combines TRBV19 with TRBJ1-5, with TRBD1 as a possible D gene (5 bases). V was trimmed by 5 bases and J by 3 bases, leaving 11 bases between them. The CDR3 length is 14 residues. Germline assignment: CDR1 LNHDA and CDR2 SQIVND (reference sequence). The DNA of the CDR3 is TGTGCCAGTAGTCTCCAGGGTTTCAATCAGCCCCAGCATTTT. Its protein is CASSLQGFNQPQHF.

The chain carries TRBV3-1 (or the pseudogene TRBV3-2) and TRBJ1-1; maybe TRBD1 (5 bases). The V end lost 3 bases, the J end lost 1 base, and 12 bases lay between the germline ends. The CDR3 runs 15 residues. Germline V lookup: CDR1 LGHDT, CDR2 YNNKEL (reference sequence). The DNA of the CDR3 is TGTGCCAGCAGCCAGGGGTCGGGGGGGAACACTGAAGCTTTCTTT. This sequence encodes CASSQGSGGNTEAFF.

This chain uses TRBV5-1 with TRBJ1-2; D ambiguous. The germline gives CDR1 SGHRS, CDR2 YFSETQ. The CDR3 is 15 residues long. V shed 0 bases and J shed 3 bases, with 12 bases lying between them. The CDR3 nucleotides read TGCGCCAGCAGCTTGGACAGCCAGAACCACTATGGCTACACCTTC. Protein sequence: CASSLDSQNHYGYTF. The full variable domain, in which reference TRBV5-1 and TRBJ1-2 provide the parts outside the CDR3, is KAGVTQTPRYLIKTRGQQVTLSCSPISGHRSVSWYQQTPGQGLQFLFEYFSETQRNKGNFPGRFSGRQFSNSRSEMNVSTLELGDSALYLCASSLDSQNHYGYTFGSGTRLTVV.

In DNA, the CDR3 is TGTGCCAGCAGTTCTAGCGGGAGTGTTGAGCAGTTCTTC. This translates into CASSSSGSVEQFF. This sequence joins TRBV7-9 and TRBJ2-1, with TRBD2 matching over 10 bases. Trimming cost V 6 bases and J 9 bases; bases outside gene matches: 5. CDR3 length: 13 amino acids. Germline values: CDR1 SEHNR, CDR2 FQNEAQ (reference sequence).

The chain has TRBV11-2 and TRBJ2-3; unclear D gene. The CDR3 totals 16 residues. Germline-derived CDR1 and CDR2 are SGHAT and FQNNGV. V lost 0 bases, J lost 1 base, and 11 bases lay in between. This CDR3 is CASSLEVKPRTDTQYF. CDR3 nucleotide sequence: TGTGCCAGCAGCTTAGAGGTTAAGCCACGCACAGATACGCAGTATTTT.

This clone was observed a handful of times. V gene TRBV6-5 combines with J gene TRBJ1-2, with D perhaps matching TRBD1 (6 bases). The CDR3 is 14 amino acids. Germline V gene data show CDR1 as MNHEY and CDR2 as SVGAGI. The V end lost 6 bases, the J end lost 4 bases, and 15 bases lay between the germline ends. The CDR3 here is CASRTNRGGYGYTF. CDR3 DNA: TGTGCCAGCAGGACCAATAGGGGGGGCTATGGCTACACCTTC.

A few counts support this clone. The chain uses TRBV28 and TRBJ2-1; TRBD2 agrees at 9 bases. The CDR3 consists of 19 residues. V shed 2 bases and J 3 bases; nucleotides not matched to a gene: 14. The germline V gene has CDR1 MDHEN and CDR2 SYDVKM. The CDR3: CASSLSKREDRVLYNEQFF. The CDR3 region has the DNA TGTGCCAGCAGTTTAAGCAAGCGGGAGGACCGCGTCCTCTACAATGAGCAGTTCTTC. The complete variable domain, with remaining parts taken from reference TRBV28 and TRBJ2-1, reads DVKVTQSSRYLVKRTGEKVFLECVQDMDHENMFWYRQDPGLGLRLIYFSYDVKMKEKGDIPEGYSVSREKKERFSLILESASTNQTSMYLCASSLSKREDRVLYNEQFFGPGTRLTVL.

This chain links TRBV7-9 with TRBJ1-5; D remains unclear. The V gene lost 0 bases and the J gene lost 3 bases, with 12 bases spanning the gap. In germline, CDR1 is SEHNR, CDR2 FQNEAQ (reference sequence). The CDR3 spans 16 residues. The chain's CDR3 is CASSLAPATHNQPQHF. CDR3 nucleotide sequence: TGTGCCAGCAGCTTAGCGCCTGCTACCCACAATCAGCCCCAGCATTTT.

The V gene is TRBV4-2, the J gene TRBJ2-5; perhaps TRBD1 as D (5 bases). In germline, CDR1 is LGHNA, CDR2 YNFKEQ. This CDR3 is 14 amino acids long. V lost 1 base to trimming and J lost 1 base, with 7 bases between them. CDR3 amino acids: CASSQGDSQETQYF. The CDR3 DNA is TGTGCCAGCAGCCAAGGTGACAGCCAAGAGACCCAGTACTTC.

This chain's CDR3 is CASSYKREEKQYF. Written as DNA, the CDR3 is TGTGCCAGCAGTTACAAGCGGGAGGAAAAGCAGTACTTC. The V gene is TRBV28, the J gene TRBJ2-7, with TRBD2 matching over 9 bases. The CDR3 runs to 13 residues. V lost 4 bases, J lost 8 bases, and 6 bases stayed unmatched. Per the germline V gene, CDR1 is MDHEN and CDR2 is SYDVKM.

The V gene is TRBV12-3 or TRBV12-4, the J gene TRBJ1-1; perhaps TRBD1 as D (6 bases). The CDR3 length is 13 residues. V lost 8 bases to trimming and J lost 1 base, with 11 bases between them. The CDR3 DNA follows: TGTGCCAGCGGATCGACAGGGAACACTGAAGCTTTCTTT. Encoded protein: CASGSTGNTEAFF.

The CDR3 DNA is TGTGCCAGCTACGGGACAGGGTCCCTCGAGCAGTACTTC. Amino acids: CASYGTGSLEQYF. V is TRBV28 and J is TRBJ2-7; 9 bases agree with TRBD1. Looked up from germline, CDR1 is MDHEN and CDR2 is SYDVKM. The ends lost 8 bases at V and 6 bases at J; junction bases unmatched: 8. CDR3 length: 13 residues.

The CDR3 spells CASSQALAGKQETQYF. The CDR3 DNA is TGCGCCAGCAGTCAAGCCCTAGCGGGGAAACAAGAGACCCAGTACTTC. The chain is built from TRBV23-1 and TRBJ2-5, with 9 positions matching TRBD2. TRBV23-1 is flagged as an ORF with uncertain function. Trimming took 2 bases from V and 2 from J; bases not matched to a gene: 6. The length of the CDR3 is 16 residues.

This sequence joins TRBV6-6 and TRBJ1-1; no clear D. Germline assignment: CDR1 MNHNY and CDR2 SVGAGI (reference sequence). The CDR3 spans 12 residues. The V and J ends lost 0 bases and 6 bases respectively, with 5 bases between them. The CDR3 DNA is TGTGCCAGCAGTTACTCGGGCTCTGAAGCTTTCTTT. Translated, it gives CASSYSGSEAFF.

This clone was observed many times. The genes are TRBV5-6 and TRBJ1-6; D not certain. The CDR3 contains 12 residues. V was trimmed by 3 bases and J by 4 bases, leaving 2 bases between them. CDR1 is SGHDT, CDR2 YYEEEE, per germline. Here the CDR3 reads CASSSYNSPLHF. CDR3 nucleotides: TGTGCCAGCAGCTCTTATAATTCACCCCTCCACTTT.

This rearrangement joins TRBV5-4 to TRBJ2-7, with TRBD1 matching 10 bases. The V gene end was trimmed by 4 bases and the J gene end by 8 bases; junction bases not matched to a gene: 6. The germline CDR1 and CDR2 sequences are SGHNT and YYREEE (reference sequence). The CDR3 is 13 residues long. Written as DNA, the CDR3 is TGTGCCAGCAGCCGAGGACAGGGGGATAAGCAGTACTTC. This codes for CASSRGQGDKQYF.

The CDR3 nucleotides read TGTGCCAGCAGCGACAGGGTGGGATATGAAAAACTGTTTTTT. Residues: CASSDRVGYEKLFF. V gene TRBV7-9 combines with J gene TRBJ1-4; TRBD1 aligns across 7 bases. This CDR3 spans 14 amino acids. V lost 5 bases, J lost 6 bases, and 6 bases stayed unmatched. Germline CDR1 reads SEHNR; CDR2 reads FQNEAQ (reference sequence).

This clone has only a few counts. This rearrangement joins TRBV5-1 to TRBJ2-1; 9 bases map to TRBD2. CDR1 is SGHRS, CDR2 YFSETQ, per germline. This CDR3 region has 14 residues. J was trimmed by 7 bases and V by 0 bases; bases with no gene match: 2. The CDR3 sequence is CASSLERGANEQFF. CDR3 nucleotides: TGCGCCAGCAGCTTGGAGCGGGGGGCGAATGAGCAGTTCTTC.

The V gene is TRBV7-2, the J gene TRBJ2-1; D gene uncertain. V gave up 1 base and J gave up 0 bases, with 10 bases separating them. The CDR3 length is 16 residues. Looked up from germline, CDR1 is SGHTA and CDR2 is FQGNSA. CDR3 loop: CASSLGWASSYNEQFF. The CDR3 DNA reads TGTGCCAGCAGCTTAGGTTGGGCCAGCTCCTACAATGAGCAGTTCTTC.

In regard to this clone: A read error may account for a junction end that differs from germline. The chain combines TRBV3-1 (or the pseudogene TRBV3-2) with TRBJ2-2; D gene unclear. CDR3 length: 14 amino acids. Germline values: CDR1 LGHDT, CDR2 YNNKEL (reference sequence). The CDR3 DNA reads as TGTGCCAGCAGCCAACACCAGAACCCCGGGGAGCTGTTTTTT. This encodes CASSQHQNPGELFF.

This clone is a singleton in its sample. The CDR3, as DNA: TGCGCCAGCAGCTTCCAGGGGGATCACAATGAGCAGTTCTTC. Its translation is CASSFQGDHNEQFF. The chain links TRBV5-1 to TRBJ2-1, with 7 bases identical to TRBD1. Germline CDR1 reads SGHRS; CDR2 reads YFSETQ. V lost 2 bases to trimming and J lost 5 bases; unmatched junction nucleotides: 4. The CDR3 is made up of 14 amino acids.

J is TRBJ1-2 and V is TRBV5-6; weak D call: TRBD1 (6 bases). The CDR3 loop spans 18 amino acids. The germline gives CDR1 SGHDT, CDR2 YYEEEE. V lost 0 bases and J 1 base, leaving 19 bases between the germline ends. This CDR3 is CASSLGATGPAFNYGYTF. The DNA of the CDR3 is TGTGCCAGCAGCTTGGGGGCGACAGGCCCAGCGTTTAACTATGGCTACACCTTC. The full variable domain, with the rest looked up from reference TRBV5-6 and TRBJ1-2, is DAGVTQSPTHLIKTRGQQVTLRCSPKSGHDTVSWYQQALGQGPQFIFQYYEEEERQRGNFPDRFSGHQFPNYSSELNVNALLLGDSALYLCASSLGATGPAFNYGYTFGSGTRLTVV.

CDR3 DNA sequence: TGTGCCAGCAGTGGCCCGGGGAATCAGCCCCAGCATTTT. Translating gives CASSGPGNQPQHF. V usage is TRBV9 and J usage is TRBJ1-5, with D unclear. Germline CDR1 reads SGDLS; CDR2 reads YYNGEE. The CDR3 loop spans 13 amino acids. With 5 bases removed from V and 4 bases from J, the gap between germline ends came to 10 bases. Filled out from reference TRBV9 and TRBJ1-5, the complete variable domain reads DSGVTQTPKHLITATGQRVTLRCSPRSGDLSVYWYQQSLDQGLQFLIQYYNGEERAKGNILERFSAQQFPDLHSELNLSSLELGDSALYFCASSGPGNQPQHFGDGTRLSIL.